This TCR beta chain comes out of a study of beta chain features in type 1 diabetes. As every portion of the isolated RNA was reverse transcribed, the sequencing read expressed TCRB transcripts. Here immunoSEQ multiplex PCR was the method, and the copy in TCRdb shows in-frame clones only, minus some. The sample lists hundreds of thousands of clones; under 20% were seen once. This clone was detected only a few times. The antigen remains undetermined. Study-level results: Within the patient group, naive, central memory and Treg TCRB repertoires appeared more similar to each other than within healthy donors.

This receptor was identified in a woman under 30 in good health. Sequenced: naive CD4+ T cells from blood.

CDR3 sequence: CASTQAGVEKETQYF. The CDR3 nucleotides are TGCGCCAGCACGCAAGCGGGAGTTGAAAAAGAGACCCAGTACTTC. This chain links TRBV10-2 with TRBJ2-5, with 8 nucleotides matching TRBD2. CDR1 and CDR2 (germline): WSHSY, SAAADI. The CDR3 is 15 amino acids. With 7 bases clipped from V and 3 bases from J, the junction kept 10 bases outside the gene matches.